Below are 20 T cell receptor beta chains sequenced from a single sample in a study of control samples from healthy donors and cancer patients. Assay: immunoSEQ multiplex PCR; the TCRdb copy retains only in-frame clones and omits some. The repertoire holds over 150,000 clones, with 91% as singletons. The sequenced sample consisted of blood. The receptors derive from a middle-aged woman in good health.

The rearrangement joins TRBV27 to TRBJ1-5; no reliable D call. The CDR3 extends over 12 amino acids. Germline V CDR1 and CDR2: MNHEY, SMNVEV (reference sequence). The V end was cut by 8 bases, the J end by 4 bases, with 9 bases between. The CDR3 protein is CASAAENQPQHF. For the CDR3, the DNA is TGTGCCAGCGCGGCGGAGAATCAGCCCCAGCATTTT.

The chain is built from TRBV2 and TRBJ2-5; D not certain. Germline lookup yields CDR1 SNHLY and CDR2 FYNNEI. Trimming took off 7 bases at V and 1 base at J, with 16 bases between the two ends. This CDR3 has 15 amino acids. CDR3 sequence reads: CASTLGLEGQETQYF. The DNA for the CDR3 is TGTGCCAGCACCCTAGGCTTAGAAGGCCAAGAGACCCAGTACTTC.

The chain combines TRBV6-5 with TRBJ1-5; possible D gene TRBD1, 5 bases. The CDR3 consists of 14 residues. Between the trimmed V and J ends, which lost 5 bases and 2 bases, there was a span of 10 bases. CDR1 and CDR2 from the germline V gene are MNHEY and SVGAGI. Written as DNA, the CDR3 is TGTGCCAGCAGTCCCGGGGGGGGCAATCAGCCCCAGCATTTT. Translating it yields CASSPGGGNQPQHF.

The chain joins TRBV2 to TRBJ1-5; TRBD1 aligns across 9 bases. Germline values: CDR1 SNHLY, CDR2 FYNNEI. The junction had 6 bases not matched to a gene; V was cut back by 6 bases and J by 3 bases. The CDR3 loop spans 15 amino acids. The CDR3 sequence is CASRRDRALNQPQHF. CDR3 coding DNA: TGTGCCAGCAGGAGGGACAGGGCCCTCAATCAGCCCCAGCATTTT. The full variable domain, with the rest looked up from reference TRBV2 and TRBJ1-5, is EPEVTQTPSHQVTQMGQEVILRCVPISNHLYFYWYRQILGQKVEFLVSFYNNEISEKSEIFDDQFSVERPDGSNFTLKIRSTKLEDSAMYFCASRRDRALNQPQHFGDGTRLSIL.

The chain joins TRBV12-3 or TRBV12-4 to TRBJ1-2; the D is unclear. The CDR3 runs 13 residues. Trimming cost V 6 bases and J 4 bases, with 12 bases left between them. The CDR3, as DNA: TGTGCCAGCAGGCCCCGGGAAAGCTATGGCTACACCTTC. As protein: CASRPRESYGYTF.

The chain joins TRBV2 to TRBJ2-7; possibly TRBD1 or TRBD2 for D (5 bases each). This CDR3 is built from 16 residues. Germline V CDR1 and CDR2: SNHLY, FYNNEI. Trimming stripped 7 bases from V and 0 bases from J, with 19 bases between. CDR3 sequence reads: CASNLRGYEFSYEQYF. CDR3 DNA: TGTGCCAGCAACCTACGGGGCTACGAATTCTCCTACGAGCAGTACTTC. The full variable domain, completed using reference TRBV2 and TRBJ2-7, is EPEVTQTPSHQVTQMGQEVILRCVPISNHLYFYWYRQILGQKVEFLVSFYNNEISEKSEIFDDQFSVERPDGSNFTLKIRSTKLEDSAMYFCASNLRGYEFSYEQYFGPGTRLTVT.

This sequence joins TRBV13 and TRBJ2-1; D is uncertain. From germline, CDR1 is PRHDT and CDR2 FYEKMQ (reference sequence). This CDR3 comprises 12 residues. The V end lost 5 bases, the J end lost 5 bases, and 7 bases lay between the germline ends. In nucleotides, the CDR3 is TGTGCCAGCAGCCCCTACCACAATGAGCAGTTCTTC. Translation: CASSPYHNEQFF.

This sequence joins TRBV10-3 and TRBJ1-2; 10 bases are shared with TRBD1. Germline V lookup: CDR1 ENHRY, CDR2 SYGVKD. The CDR3 contains 15 residues. The J segment lost 8 bases and the V segment lost 3 bases, leaving 9 bases of the junction unmatched. Written as DNA, the CDR3 is TGTGCCATCAGTGATCCGGACAGGGGGGTGTTCGGCTACACCTTC. This codes for CAISDPDRGVFGYTF.

The CDR3 reads CASRSGGAGNEQFF. The CDR3, as DNA: TGTGCCAGCAGGAGCGGGGGGGCTGGGAATGAGCAGTTCTTC. This chain uses TRBV7-2 with TRBJ2-1; TRBD2 matches 10 bases. This CDR3 region has 14 residues. V shed 6 bases and J 7 bases; nucleotides not matched to a gene: 6. CDR1 SGHTA and CDR2 FQGNSA come from the germline V gene.

The genes are TRBV7-2 and TRBJ2-2, with 8 bases that match TRBD2. Per germline, CDR1 SGHTA and CDR2 FQGNSA. CDR3 size: 14 residues. With 7 bases clipped from V and 6 bases from J, the junction kept 7 bases outside the gene matches. The CDR3 bases are TGTGCCAGCAAAGGCGGGGGGAAGGCCGGGGAGCTGTTTTTT. Translation gives CASKGGGKAGELFF.

This clone occurred once. J is TRBJ2-2 and V is TRBV4-1, with TRBD2 as a possible D gene (5 bases). Between the trimmed V and J ends, which lost 3 bases and 5 bases, there was a span of 13 bases. Per the germline V gene, CDR1 is MGHRA and CDR2 is YSYEKL. This CDR3 spans 15 amino acids. CDR3 sequence reads: CASSQNYEGTGELFF. The CDR3 coding sequence is TGCGCCAGCAGCCAGAATTACGAGGGAACCGGGGAGCTGTTTTTT.

This clone was found once. Because the CDR3 is missing its conserved closing phenylalanine or tryptophan, this is likely a read error. The DNA is omitted, as the CDR3 cannot be located on it reliably, and the CDR3 follows TCRdb's listing. This rearrangement joins TRBV10-3 to TRBJ1-2; the table assigns TRBD1, which was not confirmed against the DNA. Ends included, the CDR3 has 8 residues. From germline, CDR1 is ENHRY and CDR2 SYGVKD. The CDR3 spells CANTQLQV.

The CDR3 spells CASSSGLRETQYF. CDR3 coding DNA: TGTGCCAGCAGTTCCGGGTTGAGAGAGACCCAGTACTTC. The rearrangement links TRBV12-3 or TRBV12-4 to TRBJ2-5, with D unresolved. The CDR3 covers 13 residues. The germline V and J ends were trimmed by 4 bases and 4 bases, with 10 bases remaining between them.

The J gene is TRBJ1-1, the V gene TRBV2; D possibly corresponds to TRBD1 (6 bases). The length of the CDR3 is 13 residues. The V and J ends lost 4 bases and 4 bases respectively, with 10 bases between them. Germline V gene lookup returns CDR1 SNHLY and CDR2 FYNNEI. Here the CDR3 DNA reads TGTGCCAGCAGTGGAAACAGGGCCACTGAAGCTTTCTTT. Encoded protein: CASSGNRATEAFF. Supplemented by reference TRBV2 and TRBJ1-1, the full variable domain reads EPEVTQTPSHQVTQMGQEVILRCVPISNHLYFYWYRQILGQKVEFLVSFYNNEISEKSEIFDDQFSVERPDGSNFTLKIRSTKLEDSAMYFCASSGNRATEAFFGQGTRLTVV.

The V call is TRBV6-5, the J call TRBJ2-7; TRBD2 aligns across 9 bases. In germline, CDR1 is MNHEY, CDR2 SVGAGI. Trimming took 6 bases from V and 0 from J; bases not matched to a gene: 6. The CDR3 has 15 amino acids. Written as DNA, the CDR3 is TGTGCCAGCAGGAGGGAGCGGGGGGTCTCCTACGAGCAGTACTTC. As protein: CASRRERGVSYEQYF.

The chain combines TRBV7-6 with TRBJ1-1; 8 bases fit TRBD1. The CDR3 is 16 residues long. Losses at the gene ends were 2 bases for V and 4 bases for J; bases not matched to a gene: 9. Germline V gene sequence: CDR1 SGHVS, CDR2 FNYEAQ. The CDR3 protein is CASSLRPAGGLTEAFF. The CDR3 DNA reads as TGTGCCAGCAGCTTAAGACCCGCAGGGGGCCTCACTGAAGCTTTCTTT.

CDR3 amino acids: CASSPGDLYTEAFF. In DNA form, the CDR3 reads TGTGCCAGCAGTCCGGGGGATCTTTACACTGAAGCTTTCTTT. This sequence joins TRBV6-2 or TRBV6-3 and TRBJ1-1; possible D gene TRBD1, 5 bases. The CDR3 is 14 residues long. Trimming took 5 bases from V and 3 from J, leaving 13 bases between them. Germline lookup yields CDR1 MNHEY and CDR2 SVGEGT.

V usage is TRBV3-1 (or the pseudogene TRBV3-2) and J usage is TRBJ2-3, with TRBD2 matching 11 bases. The V gene's germline CDR1 is LGHDT and CDR2 YNNKEL (reference sequence). The J segment lost 4 bases and the V segment lost 4 bases, leaving 4 bases of the junction unmatched. The CDR3 is 15 residues long. The CDR3 here is CASSLAGGLADTQYF. DNA of the CDR3: TGTGCCAGCAGCCTAGCGGGGGGGTTAGCAGATACGCAGTATTTT.

This chain uses TRBV4-1 with TRBJ2-7; perhaps D is TRBD1 or TRBD2 (5 bases each). Germline V lookup: CDR1 MGHRA, CDR2 YSYEKL. The germline V and J ends were trimmed by 4 bases and 4 bases, with 14 bases remaining between them. This CDR3 is built from 14 residues. The CDR3 sequence: CASSPLGEGYEQYF. As DNA, the CDR3 is TGCGCCAGCAGCCCCCTCGGTGAGGGGTACGAGCAGTACTTC.

V gene TRBV5-8 combines with J gene TRBJ2-7; D remains unclear. V was shortened by 0 bases and J by 3 bases, with 10 bases between the two germline ends. The CDR3 has 14 residues. Germline V gives CDR1 SGHTS, CDR2 YDEGEE. CDR3 in DNA: TGTGCCAGCAGCTTGGACCACTCCCTCTACGAGCAGTACTTC. Its translation is CASSLDHSLYEQYF. The full variable domain, its missing parts supplied by reference TRBV5-8 and TRBJ2-7, is EAGVTQSPTHLIKTRGQQATLRCSPISGHTSVYWYQQALGLGLQFLLWYDEGEERNRGNFPPRFSGRQFPNYSSELNVNALELEDSALYLCASSLDHSLYEQYFGPGTRLTVT.